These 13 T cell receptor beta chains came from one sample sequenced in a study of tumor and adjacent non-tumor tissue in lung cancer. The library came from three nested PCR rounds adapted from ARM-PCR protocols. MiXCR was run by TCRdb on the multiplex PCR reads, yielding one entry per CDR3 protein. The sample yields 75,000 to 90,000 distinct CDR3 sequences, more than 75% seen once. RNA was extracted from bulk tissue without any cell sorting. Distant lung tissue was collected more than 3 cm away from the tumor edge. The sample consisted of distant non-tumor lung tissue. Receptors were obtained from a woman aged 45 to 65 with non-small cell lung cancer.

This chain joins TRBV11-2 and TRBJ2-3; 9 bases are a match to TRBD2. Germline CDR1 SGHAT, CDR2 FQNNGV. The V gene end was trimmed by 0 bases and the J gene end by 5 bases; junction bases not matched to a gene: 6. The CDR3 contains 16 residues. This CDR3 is CASSLDSGSIGDTQYF. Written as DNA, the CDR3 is TGTGCCAGCAGCTTAGATAGCGGGAGTATCGGAGATACGCAGTATTTT.

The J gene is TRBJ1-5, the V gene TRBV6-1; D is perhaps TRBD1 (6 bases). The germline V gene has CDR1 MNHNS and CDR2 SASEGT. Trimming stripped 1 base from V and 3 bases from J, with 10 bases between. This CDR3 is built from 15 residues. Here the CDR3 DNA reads TGTGCCAGCAGTGAAGGGGGGGCGACCAATCAGCCCCAGCATTTT. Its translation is CASSEGGATNQPQHF.

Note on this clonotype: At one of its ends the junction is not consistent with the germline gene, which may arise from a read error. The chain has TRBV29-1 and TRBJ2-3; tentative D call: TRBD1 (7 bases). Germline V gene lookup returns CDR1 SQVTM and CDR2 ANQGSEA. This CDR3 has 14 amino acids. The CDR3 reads CSVSGGQHTDTQYF. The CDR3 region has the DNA TGTAGCGTCTCCGGGGGACAGCACACAGATACGCAGTATTTT.

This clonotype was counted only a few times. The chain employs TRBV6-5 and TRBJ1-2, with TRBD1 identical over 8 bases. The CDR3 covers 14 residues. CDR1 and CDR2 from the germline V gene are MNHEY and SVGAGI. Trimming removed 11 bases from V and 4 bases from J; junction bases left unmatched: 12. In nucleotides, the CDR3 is TGTGCCGGCACCCTTCGGACAGGGATCTATGGCTACACCTTC. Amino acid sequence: CAGTLRTGIYGYTF.

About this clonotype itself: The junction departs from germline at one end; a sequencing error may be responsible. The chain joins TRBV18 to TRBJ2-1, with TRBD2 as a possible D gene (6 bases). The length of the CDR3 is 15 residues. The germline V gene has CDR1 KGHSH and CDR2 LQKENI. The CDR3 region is CAGSLSAGENNEQLF. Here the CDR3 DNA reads TGTGCCGGCTCACTGTCAGCGGGTGAGAACAATGAGCAGCTCTTC.

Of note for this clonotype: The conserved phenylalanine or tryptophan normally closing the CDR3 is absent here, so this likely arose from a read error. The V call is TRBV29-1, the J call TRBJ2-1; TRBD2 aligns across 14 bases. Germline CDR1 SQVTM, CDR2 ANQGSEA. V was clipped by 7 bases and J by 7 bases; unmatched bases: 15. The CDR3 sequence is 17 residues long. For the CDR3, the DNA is TGCAGCGGGACCGGGACTAGCGGGAGAGTGACGTGGAATGAGCAGTTCTTG. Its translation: CSGTGTSGRVTWNEQFL.

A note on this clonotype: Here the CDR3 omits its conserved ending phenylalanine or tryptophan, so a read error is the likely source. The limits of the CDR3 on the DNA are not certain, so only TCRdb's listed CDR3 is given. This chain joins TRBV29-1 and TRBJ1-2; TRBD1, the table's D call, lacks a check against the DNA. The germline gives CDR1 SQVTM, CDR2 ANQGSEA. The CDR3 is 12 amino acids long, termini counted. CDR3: CSVSRGSYGYTC.

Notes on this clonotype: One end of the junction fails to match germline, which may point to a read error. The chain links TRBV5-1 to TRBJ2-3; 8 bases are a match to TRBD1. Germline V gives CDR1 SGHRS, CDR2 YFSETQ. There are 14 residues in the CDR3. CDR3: CASSHGQGGDTQNF. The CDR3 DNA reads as TGCGCCAGTAGCCATGGACAGGGAGGAGATACGCAGAATTTT.

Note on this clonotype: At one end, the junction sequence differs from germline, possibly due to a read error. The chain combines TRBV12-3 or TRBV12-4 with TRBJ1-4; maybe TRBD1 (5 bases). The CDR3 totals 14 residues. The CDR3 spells CASSQEGYDEKLFF. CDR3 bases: TGCGCCAGCAGTCAAGAGGGGTATGATGAAAAACTGTTTTTT.

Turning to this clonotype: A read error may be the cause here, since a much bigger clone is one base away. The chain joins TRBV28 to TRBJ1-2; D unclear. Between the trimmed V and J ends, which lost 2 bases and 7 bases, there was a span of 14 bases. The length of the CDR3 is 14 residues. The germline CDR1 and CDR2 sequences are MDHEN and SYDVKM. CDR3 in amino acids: CASSLDTRQGGYTF. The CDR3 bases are TGTGCCAGCAGTTTAGACACTAGGCAAGGTGGCTACACCTTC.

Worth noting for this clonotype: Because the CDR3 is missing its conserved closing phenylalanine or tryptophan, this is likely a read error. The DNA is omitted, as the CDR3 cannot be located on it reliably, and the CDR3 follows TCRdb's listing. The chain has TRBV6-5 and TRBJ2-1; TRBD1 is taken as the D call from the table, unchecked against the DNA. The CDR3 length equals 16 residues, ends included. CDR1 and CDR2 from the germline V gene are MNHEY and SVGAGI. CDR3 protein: CVSSLRDSPTYNEQFL.

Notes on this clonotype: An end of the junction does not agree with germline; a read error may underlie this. CDR3 residues: CASSLEPGTNTKAFF. The CDR3 bases are TGTGCCAGCAGCTTAGAGCCCGGGACGAACACTAAAGCTTTCTTT. The chain uses TRBV11-2 and TRBJ1-1; a weak D match, TRBD1 (5 bases). This CDR3 has 15 amino acids. Germline lookup yields CDR1 SGHAT and CDR2 FQNNGV.

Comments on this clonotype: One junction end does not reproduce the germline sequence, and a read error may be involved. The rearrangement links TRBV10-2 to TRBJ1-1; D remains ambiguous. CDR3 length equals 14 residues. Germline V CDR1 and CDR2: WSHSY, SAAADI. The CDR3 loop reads CASSSLESVAEAFF. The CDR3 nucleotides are TGCGCGAGCAGTTCCCTAGAGAGCGTAGCTGAAGCTTTCTTT.